In its sample, the clone carrying this T cell receptor (beta chain) was seen a few times. The sample comes from a study of T-cell reconstitution after alpha-beta-depleted transplantation in children. This CDR3 is built from 16 residues. Unique molecular identifiers were incorporated into the prepared TCRbeta library. One entry per CDR3 protein, called by TCRdb with MiXCR from the PCR reads. The data show 490,000 or so distinct CDR3 sequences, with around 13% seen just once and about 6% held by the top ten. This specimen was PBMCs from the stem cell graft donor, taken from the stem cell graft. The source of this sequence is a human donor who donated a stem cell graft to a child with combined immunodeficiency. The V gene is TRBV21-1, the J gene TRBJ2-1; the table's D call, TRBD2, has no DNA check behind it. TRBV21-1 is designated a pseudogene. The CDR3 sequence is CASSRAGTSGVLEQFF. The DNA for the CDR3 is TGTGCCAGCAGCAGGGCCGGGACTAGCGGGGTATTGGAGCAGTTCTTC.